This is a list of T cell receptor beta chains from one sample in a study of response to subunit inactivated influenza vaccine. MiXCR, run by TCRdb on the RT-PCR reads, gives a single entry per CDR3 protein. The data show under 200,000 distinct CDR3 sequences, with around 9.9% seen just once and 12% held by the top ten. The sample here was non-naive T cells sorted from PBMCs, taken roughly 46 days after vaccination. The receptor set was obtained from a man aged 50 or older who received an inactivated influenza vaccine. Both conserved end residues are part of each CDR3. D genes are given only for firm matches. Clone size is not always given. Where it is, it says once, few, many or a class for expanded clones.

d_gene	v_gene	abundance	j_gene	CDR3nt	CDR3aa
.	TRBV6-1	.	TRBJ1-6	TGTGCCAGCAGCTCGCGTCTAGGGTTGAGGTCACCCCTCCACTTT	CASSSRLGLRSPLHF
.	TRBV7-6	few	TRBJ2-4	TGTGCCAGCAGCCTAGCCGGGACACAAAACATTCAGTACTTC	CASSLAGTQNIQYF
.	TRBV27	once	TRBJ2-3	TGTGCCAGCAGTTTTGGGGCAGAGGATACGCAGTATTTT	CASSFGAEDTQYF
.	TRBV11-2	.	TRBJ2-1	TGTGCCAGCAGCTTAGCAGGGGCTATATCCTACAATGAGCAGTTCTTC	CASSLAGAISYNEQFF
.	TRBV27	many	TRBJ2-5	TGTGCCAGCAGTTCTTTTCCGTACCAAGAGACCCAGTACTTC	CASSSFPYQETQYF
.	TRBV7-4	few	TRBJ2-3	TGTGCCAGCAGGACCCTCACGGGCTTACCTCCGGATACGCAGTATTTT	CASRTLTGLPPDTQYF
.	TRBV27	.	TRBJ1-6	TGTGCCAGCAAGACGGGACATCCCAATTCACCCCTCCACTTT	CASKTGHPNSPLHF
.	TRBV10-3	many	TRBJ1-5	TGTGCCATCAGTGACGCAGGTCAGCCCCAGCATTTT	CAISDAGQPQHF
.	TRBV7-9	many	TRBJ1-2	TGTGCCAGCAGCTTAATGGGGCGACATGGCTACACCTTC	CASSLMGRHGYTF
TRBD2	TRBV4-3	.	TRBJ2-2	TGCGCCAGCAGCCAAGCCCCTAGCGGGGGGCGTGGGACCGGGGAGCTGTTTTTT	CASSQAPSGGRGTGELFF
TRBD2	TRBV4-3	few	TRBJ2-1	TGCGCCAGCAGCCAAGTAACGGGGGGGGGCTACAATGAGCAGTTCTTC	CASSQVTGGGYNEQFF
TRBD1	TRBV20-1	.	TRBJ2-3	TGCAGTGCTAGCCGACAGGGTGCCCGCACAGATACGCAGTATTTT	CSASRQGARTDTQYF
.	TRBV10-2	few	TRBJ1-2	TGCGCCAGCACCAAAACCCTCAGCGCTGGCTACACCTTC	CASTKTLSAGYTF
.	TRBV28	.	TRBJ1-1	TGTGCCAGCAGTCTGGGGGGGACTGCTGAAGCCTTCTTT	CASSLGGTAEAFF
.	TRBV7-6	few	TRBJ2-3	TGTGCCAGCAGCTTAGCGTGGGGGATTAGCACAGATACGCAGTATTTT	CASSLAWGISTDTQYF
TRBD1	TRBV29-1	.	TRBJ2-1	TGCAGCGTTCTGGACAGGAGGAAGAATGAGCAGTTCTTC	CSVLDRRKNEQFF
.	TRBV9	.	TRBJ1-1	TGTGCCAGCAGCGTAGGGGGGGACACTGAAGCTTTCTTT	CASSVGGDTEAFF
.	TRBV3-1	.	TRBJ1-4	TGTGCCAGCAGCCAAGACCGGGAAACGAAACTGTTTTTT	CASSQDRETKLFF
.	TRBV12-3/TRBV12-4	many	TRBJ2-2	TGTGCCAGCACCTTGAGGGGTCGGGAGCTGTTTTTT	CASTLRGRELFF
TRBD2	TRBV12-3/TRBV12-4	many	TRBJ2-3	TGTGCCAGCAGACCCCTTATCGGGGGGAGCTACGGAGATACGCAGTATTTT	CASRPLIGGSYGDTQYF
.	TRBV20-1	few	TRBJ1-5	TGCAGTGCTAGAGGCCGGGGGGTGGGCAGGAGCAATCAGCCCCAGCATTTT	CSARGRGVGRSNQPQHF
.	TRBV27	few	TRBJ2-5	TGTGCCAGCAGTTCGCGAGTTAGCCGACAAGAGACCCAGTACTTC	CASSSRVSRQETQYF
TRBD2	TRBV5-6	few	TRBJ2-5	TGTGCCAGCAGCTTGTGGCTAGCGGGAGCAGAGACCCAGTACTTC	CASSLWLAGAETQYF
TRBD1	TRBV7-8	few	TRBJ1-6	TGTGCCAGCAGCCATGGGACAGGGCCCAATTCACCCCTCCACTTT	CASSHGTGPNSPLHF
.	TRBV6-2/TRBV6-3	few	TRBJ1-2	TGTGCCAGCAGACACCTATGGGAGGCGGGTCTATTGGACTATGGCTACACCTTC	CASRHLWEAGLLDYGYTF
.	TRBV4-1	few	TRBJ2-4	TGCGCCAGCAGCCAAGGGGCTCCGAGGGGGTTAGGAAACATTCAGTACTTC	CASSQGAPRGLGNIQYF
.	TRBV28	.	TRBJ2-3	TGTGCCAGCAGTTTTTTTGGGACTTCCTCAGATACGCAGTATTTT	CASSFFGTSSDTQYF
.	TRBV6-2/TRBV6-3	.	TRBJ2-7	TGTGCCAGCAGCACATCCCGCTCCCCCCGCGGCCCTACGACCTACGAGCAGTACTTC	CASSTSRSPRGPTTYEQYF